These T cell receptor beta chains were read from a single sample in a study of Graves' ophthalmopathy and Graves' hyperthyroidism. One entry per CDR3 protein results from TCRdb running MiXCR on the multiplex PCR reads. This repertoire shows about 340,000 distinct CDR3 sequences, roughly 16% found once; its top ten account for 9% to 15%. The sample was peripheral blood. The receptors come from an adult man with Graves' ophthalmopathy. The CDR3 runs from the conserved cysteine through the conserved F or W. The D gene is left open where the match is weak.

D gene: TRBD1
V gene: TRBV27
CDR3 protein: CASSWDSRGTEAFF

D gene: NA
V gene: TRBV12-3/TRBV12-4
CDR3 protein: CASSLSGEVQPQHF

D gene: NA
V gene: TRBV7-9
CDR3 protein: CASSLGQSVLAMETQYF

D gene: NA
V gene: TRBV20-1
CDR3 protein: CSAPDSLAKNIQYF

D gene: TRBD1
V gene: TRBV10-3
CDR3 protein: CAISEQGAQETQYF

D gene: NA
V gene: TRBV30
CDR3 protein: CAWRYAMNTEAFF

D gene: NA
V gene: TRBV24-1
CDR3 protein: CATSDPPVDQPQHF

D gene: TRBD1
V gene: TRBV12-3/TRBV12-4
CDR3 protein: CASRPRDSKDTEAFF

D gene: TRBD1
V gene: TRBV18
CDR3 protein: CASSTGTGSEQYF

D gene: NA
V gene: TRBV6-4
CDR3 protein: CASSESGSTLESGELFF

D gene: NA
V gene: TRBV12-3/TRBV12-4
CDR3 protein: CASRRVGVVETQYF

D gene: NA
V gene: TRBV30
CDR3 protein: CAWSPGTQEITICF

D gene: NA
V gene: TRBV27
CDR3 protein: CASSLYRDLYNSPLHF

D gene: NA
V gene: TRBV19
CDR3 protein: CASSIGGNTGELFF

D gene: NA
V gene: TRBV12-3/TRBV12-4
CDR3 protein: CASRGTGPDLSQHF

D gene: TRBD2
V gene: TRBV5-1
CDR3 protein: CASSLLSGTSQTGELFF

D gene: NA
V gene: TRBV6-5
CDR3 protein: CASSFDLQNTEAFF

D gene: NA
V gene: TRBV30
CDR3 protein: CAWSVGVGGRSQPQHF

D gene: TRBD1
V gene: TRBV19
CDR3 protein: CASTGQGADEQYF

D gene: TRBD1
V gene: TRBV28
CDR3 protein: CVSNRGGTEAFF

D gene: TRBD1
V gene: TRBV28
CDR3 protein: CASSQTGKAAYFYGYTF

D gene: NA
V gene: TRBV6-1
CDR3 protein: CASSETGYQETQYF

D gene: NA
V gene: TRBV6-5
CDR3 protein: CASSYSRGAGYEQYF

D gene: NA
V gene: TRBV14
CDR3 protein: CASSQDRYQETQYF

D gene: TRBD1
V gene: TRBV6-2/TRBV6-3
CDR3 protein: CASSKPYGTDPYEQYF

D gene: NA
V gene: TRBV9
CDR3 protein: CASSVGDSPLHF

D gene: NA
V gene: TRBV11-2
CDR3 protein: CASRGRGNTIYF

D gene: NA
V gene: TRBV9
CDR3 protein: CASSVALLGEQYF

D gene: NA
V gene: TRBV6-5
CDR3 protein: CASGSFSYEQYF

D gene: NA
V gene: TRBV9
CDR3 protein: CASSVATGDSPLHF

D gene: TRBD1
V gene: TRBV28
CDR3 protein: CASSSPPGTGAPKQYF

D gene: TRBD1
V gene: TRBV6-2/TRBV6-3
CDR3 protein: CASSYHTGTGGEGQPQHF

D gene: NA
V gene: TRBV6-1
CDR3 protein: CASSGRGRSQETQYF

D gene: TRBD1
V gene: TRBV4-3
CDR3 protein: CASSQDSGQGNNYGYTF

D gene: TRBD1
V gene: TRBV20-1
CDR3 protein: CSAVGQGAYEQYF

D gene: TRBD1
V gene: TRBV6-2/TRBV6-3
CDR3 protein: CASSYPPGQETGELFF

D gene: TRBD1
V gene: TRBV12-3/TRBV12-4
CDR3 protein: CASSPRTGAFF

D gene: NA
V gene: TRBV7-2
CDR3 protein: CASSRGLETQYF

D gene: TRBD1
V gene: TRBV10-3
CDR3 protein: CATSLQGNGNTEAFF

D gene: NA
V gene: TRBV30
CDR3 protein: CAWSVWGTGELFF

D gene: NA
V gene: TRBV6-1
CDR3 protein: CASSPNPGKSSNQPQHF

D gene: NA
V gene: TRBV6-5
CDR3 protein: CASSYGSGNYGYTF

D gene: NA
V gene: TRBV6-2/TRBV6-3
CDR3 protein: CASSYSRGFYEQYF

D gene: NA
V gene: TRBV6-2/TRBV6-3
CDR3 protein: CANSKSYEQYF

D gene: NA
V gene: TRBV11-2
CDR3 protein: CASSGREAATQYF

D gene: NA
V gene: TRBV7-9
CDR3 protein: CASASGAQETQYF

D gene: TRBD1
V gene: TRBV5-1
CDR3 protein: CASSTRTGGLTYEQYF

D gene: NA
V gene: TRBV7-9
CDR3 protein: CASSHNIAEAFF

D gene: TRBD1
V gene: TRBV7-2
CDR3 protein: CASSHGQGDRSETQYF

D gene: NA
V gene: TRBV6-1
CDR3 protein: CASSENRWPPGEQYF

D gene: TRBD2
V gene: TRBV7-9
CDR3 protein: CASSFRTSGKNTGELFF